The 3 T cell receptor beta chains below were found in one sample sequenced in a study of regulatory T cells in long-lasting Graves disease (dated by TCRdb to the early 2020s). The time point label on this specimen signifies: newly diagnosed GD, antithyroid drugs for less than 3 months. RNA was extracted from PBMCs in TRIzol for both TCR sequencing and RNA sequencing. The library was made by multiplex PCR. The sample was run on an Illumina HiSeq 4000. iRepertoire HTBI primers and Arm-PCR amplification of CDR3 regions were used to construct TCR beta libraries. TCRdb passed the public sequencing reads through fastp at Q25 and MiXCR, retaining productive beta sequences. CDR3 protein duplicates are merged, each entry listing the most common genes and DNA. The sample table lists 400,000 to 450,000 distinct CDR3 sequences, over 15% of them with a count of one. Of the sample, around 11% falls within the top ten clones.

These same records also appear under a second study, on T cells in Graves' hyperthyroidism and ophthalmopathy.

The specimen comprised peripheral blood mononuclear cells (PBMCs), sampled at new diagnosis, from a patient treated with antithyroid drugs. Source of these receptors: a woman in her 30s with Graves disease. Donor details come from another sample of the same person, matched by shared clones.

The rearrangement uses TRBV18 and TRBJ2-5, with TRBD2 as a possible D gene (7 bases). Trimming stripped 8 bases from V and 5 bases from J, with 15 bases between. CDR1 and CDR2 from the germline V gene are KGHSH and LQKENI. The CDR3 covers 13 residues. The CDR3 sequence is CASATGGPETQYF. The CDR3 nucleotides read TGTGCCAGCGCTACCGGGGGGCCTGAGACCCAGTACTTC.

This clonotype was recorded at least ten times. CDR3 DNA sequence: TGTGCCAGCAGCTCGCCGGGACAATACTACAATGAGCAGTTCTTC. Translated, it gives CASSSPGQYYNEQFF. This chain uses TRBV7-9 with TRBJ2-1, with TRBD1 as a possible D gene (6 bases). The CDR3 runs to 15 residues. Germline V gene lookup returns CDR1 SEHNR and CDR2 FQNEAQ (reference sequence). V gave up 4 bases and J gave up 3 bases, with 13 bases separating them. Full variable domain (outside the CDR3, taken from reference TRBV7-9 and TRBJ2-1): DTGVSQNPRHKITKRGQNVTFRCDPISEHNRLYWYRQTLGQGPEFLTYFQNEAQLEKSRLLSDRFSAERPKGSFSTLEIQRTEQGDSAMYLCASSSPGQYYNEQFFGPGTRLTVL.

This clonotype was observed many times. V and J are TRBV29-1 and TRBJ1-2; D is unresolved. V was clipped by 2 bases and J by 4 bases, with 14 bases between them. Germline V gives CDR1 SQVTM, CDR2 ANQGSEA. The CDR3 has 14 amino acids. Here the CDR3 reads CSVESARPFYGYTF. The CDR3 bases are TGCAGCGTTGAAAGCGCGCGGCCTTTCTATGGCTACACCTTC. The whole variable domain, remainder taken from reference TRBV29-1 and TRBJ1-2, is SAVISQKPSRDICQRGTSLTIQCQVDSQVTMMFWYRQQPGQSLTLIATANQGSEATYESGFVIDKFPISRPNLTFSTLTVSNMSPEDSSIYLCSVESARPFYGYTFGSGTRLTVV.